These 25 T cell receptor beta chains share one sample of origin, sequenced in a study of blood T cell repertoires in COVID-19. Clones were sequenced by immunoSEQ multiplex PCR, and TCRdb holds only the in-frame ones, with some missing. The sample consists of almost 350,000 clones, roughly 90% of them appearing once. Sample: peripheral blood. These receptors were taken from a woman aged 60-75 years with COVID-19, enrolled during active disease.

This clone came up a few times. The CDR3, as DNA: TGTGCCAGCAGCCCCCTAACAGGGACCACTGAAGCTTTCTTT. This codes for CASSPLTGTTEAFF. The chain uses TRBV11-2 and TRBJ1-1, with a tentative D call TRBD1 (6 bases). CDR3 length: 14 residues. The V end lost 5 bases, the J end lost 4 bases, and 14 bases lay between the germline ends. The germline V gene encodes CDR1 SGHAT and CDR2 FQNNGV. Complete variable domain (other parts from reference TRBV11-2 and TRBJ1-1): EAGVAQSPRYKIIEKRQSVAFWCNPISGHATLYWYQQILGQGPKLLIQFQNNGVVDDSQLPKDRFSAERLKGVDSTLKIQPAKLEDSAVYLCASSPLTGTTEAFFGQGTRLTVV.

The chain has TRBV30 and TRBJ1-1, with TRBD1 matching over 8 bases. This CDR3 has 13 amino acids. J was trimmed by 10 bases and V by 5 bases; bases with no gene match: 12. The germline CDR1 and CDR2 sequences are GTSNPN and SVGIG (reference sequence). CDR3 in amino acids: CAWELDRGVGAFF. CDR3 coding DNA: TGTGCCTGGGAACTTGACAGGGGAGTTGGAGCTTTCTTT.

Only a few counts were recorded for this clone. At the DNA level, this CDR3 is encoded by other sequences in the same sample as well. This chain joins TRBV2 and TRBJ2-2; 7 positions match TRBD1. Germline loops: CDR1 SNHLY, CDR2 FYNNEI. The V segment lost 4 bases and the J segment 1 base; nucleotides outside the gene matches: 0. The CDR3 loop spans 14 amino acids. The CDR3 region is CASSGQGNTGELFF. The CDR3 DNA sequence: TGTGCCAGCAGTGGACAGGGGAACACCGGGGAGCTGTTTTTT.

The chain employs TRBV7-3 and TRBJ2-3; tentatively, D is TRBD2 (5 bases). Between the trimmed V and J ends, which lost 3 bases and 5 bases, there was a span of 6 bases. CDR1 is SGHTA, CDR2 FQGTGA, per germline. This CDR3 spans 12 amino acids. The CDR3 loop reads CASSFGGDTQYF. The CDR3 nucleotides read TGTGCCAGCAGCTTTGGAGGAGATACGCAGTATTTT.

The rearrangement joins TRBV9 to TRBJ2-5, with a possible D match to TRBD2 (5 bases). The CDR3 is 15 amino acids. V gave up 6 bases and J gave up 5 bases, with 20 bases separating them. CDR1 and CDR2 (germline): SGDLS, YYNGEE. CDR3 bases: TGTGCCAGCACCGAGAGCGGCTACCAAGGGGAGACCCAGTACTTC. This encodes CASTESGYQGETQYF.

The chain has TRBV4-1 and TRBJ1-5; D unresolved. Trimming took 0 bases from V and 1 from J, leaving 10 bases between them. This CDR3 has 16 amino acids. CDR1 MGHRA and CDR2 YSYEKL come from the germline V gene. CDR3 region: CASSQEGRASNQPQHF. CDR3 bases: TGCGCCAGCAGCCAAGAAGGGAGGGCCAGCAATCAGCCCCAGCATTTT.

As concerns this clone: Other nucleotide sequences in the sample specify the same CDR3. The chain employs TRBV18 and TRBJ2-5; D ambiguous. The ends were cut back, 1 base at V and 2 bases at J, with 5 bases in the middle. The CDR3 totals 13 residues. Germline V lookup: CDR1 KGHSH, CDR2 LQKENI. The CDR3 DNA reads TGTGCCAGCTCACCACGGCAGCAAGAGACCCAGTACTTC. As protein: CASSPRQQETQYF.

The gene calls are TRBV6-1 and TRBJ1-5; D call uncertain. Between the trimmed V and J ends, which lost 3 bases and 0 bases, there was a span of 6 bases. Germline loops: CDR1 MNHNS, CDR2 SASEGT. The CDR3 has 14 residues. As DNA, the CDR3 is TGTGCCAGCAGTGAGCAGAATAGCAATCAGCCCCAGCATTTT. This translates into CASSEQNSNQPQHF.

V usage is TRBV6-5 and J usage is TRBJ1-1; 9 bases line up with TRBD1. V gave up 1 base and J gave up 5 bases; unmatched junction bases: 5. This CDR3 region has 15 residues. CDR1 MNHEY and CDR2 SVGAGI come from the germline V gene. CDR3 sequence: CASSYWDRVGTEAFF. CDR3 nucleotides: TGTGCCAGCAGTTACTGGGACAGGGTCGGGACTGAAGCTTTCTTT.

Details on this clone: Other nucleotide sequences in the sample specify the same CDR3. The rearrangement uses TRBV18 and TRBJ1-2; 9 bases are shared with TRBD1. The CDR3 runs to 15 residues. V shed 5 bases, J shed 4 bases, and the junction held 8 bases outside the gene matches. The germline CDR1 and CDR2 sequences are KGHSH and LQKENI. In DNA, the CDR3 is TGTGCCAGCTCAGACCGGGACAGGGCCCCCTATGGCTACACCTTC. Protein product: CASSDRDRAPYGYTF.

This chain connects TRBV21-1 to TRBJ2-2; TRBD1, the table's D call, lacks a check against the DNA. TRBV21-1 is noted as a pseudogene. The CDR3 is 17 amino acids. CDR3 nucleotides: TGTGCCAGCAGCCCGGACACTCAACACCCGAACACCGGGGAGCTGTTTTTT. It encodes CASSPDTQHPNTGELFF.

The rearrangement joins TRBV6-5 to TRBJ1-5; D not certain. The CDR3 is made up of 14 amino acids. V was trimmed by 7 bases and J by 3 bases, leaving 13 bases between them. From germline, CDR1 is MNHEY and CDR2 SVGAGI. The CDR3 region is CASTFVVSNQPQHF. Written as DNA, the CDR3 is TGTGCCAGCACCTTTGTAGTATCCAATCAGCCCCAGCATTTT.

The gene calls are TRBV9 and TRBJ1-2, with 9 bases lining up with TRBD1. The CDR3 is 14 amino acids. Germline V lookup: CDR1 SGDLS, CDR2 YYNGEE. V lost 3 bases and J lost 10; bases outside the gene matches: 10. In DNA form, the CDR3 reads TGTGCCAGCAGCGGGATCGGGACAGGGAGGGTCTACACCTTC. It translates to CASSGIGTGRVYTF.

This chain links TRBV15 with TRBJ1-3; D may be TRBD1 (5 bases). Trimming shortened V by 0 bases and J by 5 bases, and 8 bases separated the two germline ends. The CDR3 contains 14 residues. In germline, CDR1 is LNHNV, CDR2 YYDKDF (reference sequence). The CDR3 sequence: CATSREQGRNTIYF. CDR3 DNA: TGTGCCACCAGCAGAGAGCAGGGAAGAAACACCATATATTTT. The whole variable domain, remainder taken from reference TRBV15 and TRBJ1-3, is DAMVIQNPRYQVTQFGKPVTLSCSQTLNHNVMYWYQQKSSQAPKLLFHYYDKDFNNEADTPDNFQSRRPNTSFCFLDIRSPGLGDTAMYLCATSREQGRNTIYFGEGSWLTVV.

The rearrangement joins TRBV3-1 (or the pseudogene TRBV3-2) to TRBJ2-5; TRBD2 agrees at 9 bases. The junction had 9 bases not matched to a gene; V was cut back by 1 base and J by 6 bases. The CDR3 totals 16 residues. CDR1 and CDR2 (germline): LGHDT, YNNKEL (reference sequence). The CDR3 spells CASSQGGAGGQQTQYF. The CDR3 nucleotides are TGTGCCAGCAGCCAAGGCGGTGCGGGGGGGCAGCAGACCCAGTACTTC.

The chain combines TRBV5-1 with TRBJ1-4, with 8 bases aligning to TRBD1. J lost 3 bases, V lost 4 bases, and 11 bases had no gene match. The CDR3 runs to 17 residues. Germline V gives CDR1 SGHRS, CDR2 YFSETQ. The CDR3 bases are TGCGCCAGCAGCGCTGGTAGACAGGGGTCATCTAATGAAAAACTGTTTTTT. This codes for CASSAGRQGSSNEKLFF. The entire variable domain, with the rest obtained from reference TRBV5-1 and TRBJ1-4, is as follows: KAGVTQTPRYLIKTRGQQVTLSCSPISGHRSVSWYQQTPGQGLQFLFEYFSETQRNKGNFPGRFSGRQFSNSRSEMNVSTLELGDSALYLCASSAGRQGSSNEKLFFGSGTQLSVL.

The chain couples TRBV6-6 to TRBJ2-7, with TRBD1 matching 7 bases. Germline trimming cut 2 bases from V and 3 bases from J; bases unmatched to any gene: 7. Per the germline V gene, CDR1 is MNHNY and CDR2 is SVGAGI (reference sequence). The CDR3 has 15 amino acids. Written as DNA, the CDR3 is TGTGCCAGCAGTTACGGGCAGGGGGATTACTACGAGCAGTACTTC. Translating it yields CASSYGQGDYYEQYF.

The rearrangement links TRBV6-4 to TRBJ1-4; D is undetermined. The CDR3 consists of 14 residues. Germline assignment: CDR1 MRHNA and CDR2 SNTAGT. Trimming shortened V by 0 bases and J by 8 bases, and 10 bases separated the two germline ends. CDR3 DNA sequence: TGTGCCAGCAGTGACTCCATAGCCAACGAAAAACTGTTTTTT. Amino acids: CASSDSIANEKLFF.

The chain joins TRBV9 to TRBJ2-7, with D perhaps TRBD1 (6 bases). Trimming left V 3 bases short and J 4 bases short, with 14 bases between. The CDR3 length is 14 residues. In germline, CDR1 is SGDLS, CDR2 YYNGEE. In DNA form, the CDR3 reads TGTGCCAGCAGCGCCACAGGGTCGGCTTACGAGCAGTACTTC. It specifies CASSATGSAYEQYF.

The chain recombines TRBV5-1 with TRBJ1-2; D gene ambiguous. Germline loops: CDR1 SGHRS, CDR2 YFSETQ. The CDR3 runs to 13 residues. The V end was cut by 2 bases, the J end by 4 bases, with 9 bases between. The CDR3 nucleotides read TGCGCCAGCAGCTTCGGGGAGGGCTATGGCTACACCTTC. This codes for CASSFGEGYGYTF.

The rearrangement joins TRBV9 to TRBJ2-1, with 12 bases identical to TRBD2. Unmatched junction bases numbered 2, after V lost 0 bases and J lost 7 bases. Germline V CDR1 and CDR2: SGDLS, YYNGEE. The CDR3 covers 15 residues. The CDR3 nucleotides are TGTGCCAGCAGCGTAGAAGGACTAGCGGGGAATGAGCAGTTCTTC. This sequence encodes CASSVEGLAGNEQFF.

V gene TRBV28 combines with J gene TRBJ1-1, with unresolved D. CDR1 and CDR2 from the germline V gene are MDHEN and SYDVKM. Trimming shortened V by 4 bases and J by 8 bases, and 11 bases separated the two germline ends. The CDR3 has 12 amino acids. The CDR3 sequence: CASSSLQKEAFF. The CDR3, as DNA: TGTGCCAGCAGTTCTTTACAGAAGGAAGCTTTCTTT. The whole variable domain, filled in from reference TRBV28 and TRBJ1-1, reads DVKVTQSSRYLVKRTGEKVFLECVQDMDHENMFWYRQDPGLGLRLIYFSYDVKMKEKGDIPEGYSVSREKKERFSLILESASTNQTSMYLCASSSLQKEAFFGQGTRLTVV.

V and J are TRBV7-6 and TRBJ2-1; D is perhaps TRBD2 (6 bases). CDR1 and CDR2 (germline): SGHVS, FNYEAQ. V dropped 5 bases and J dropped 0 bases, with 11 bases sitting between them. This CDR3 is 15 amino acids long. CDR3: CASSPGGSSYNEQFF. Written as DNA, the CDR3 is TGTGCCAGCAGCCCCGGGGGAAGCTCCTACAATGAGCAGTTCTTC.

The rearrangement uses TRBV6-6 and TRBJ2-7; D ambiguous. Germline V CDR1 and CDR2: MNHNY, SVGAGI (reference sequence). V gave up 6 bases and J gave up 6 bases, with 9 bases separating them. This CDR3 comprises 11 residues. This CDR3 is CASSSPSEQYF. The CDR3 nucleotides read TGTGCCAGCAGCTCGCCCAGCGAGCAGTACTTC.

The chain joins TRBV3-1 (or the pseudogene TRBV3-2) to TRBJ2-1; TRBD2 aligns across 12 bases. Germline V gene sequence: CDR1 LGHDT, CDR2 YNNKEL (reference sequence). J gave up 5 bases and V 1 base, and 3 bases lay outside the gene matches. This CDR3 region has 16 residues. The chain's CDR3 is CASSQGLAGVNNEQFF. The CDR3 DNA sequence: TGTGCCAGCAGCCAAGGACTAGCGGGGGTAAACAATGAGCAGTTCTTC.